This T cell receptor beta chain stems from a study of T cells in Graves' hyperthyroidism and ophthalmopathy. Study-level results: Expanded thyroid clonotypes (above 0.001) were mostly also found in blood.

There are many counts of this clonotype. The antigen remains unidentified. Patients between 18 and 65 years old had hyperthyroidism, newly diagnosed and lasting under 2 months. J was trimmed by 2 bases and V by 5 bases; bases with no gene match: 5. Germline CDR1 is SNHLY and CDR2 is FYNNEI. This CDR3 contains 15 residues. Using RNA transcripts as the source, TCR beta CDR3 regions were amplified. The TCR CDR3 was amplified in a first-round RT-PCR using the HTBI primer set. Each CDR3 protein gets one entry after TCRdb re-called the multiplex PCR reads with MiXCR. The sample carries roughly 660,000 distinct CDR3 sequences, around 16% recorded once.

The source is a man between 45 and 60 years old with Graves' hyperthyroidism. The chain is built from TRBV2 and TRBJ2-3, with 9 bases identical to TRBD2. The sample consisted of blood. DNA of the CDR3: TGTGCCAGCAGTAATAGCGGGAGAGCCACAGATACGCAGTATTTT. Translated: CASSNSGRATDTQYF. Full variable domain (outside the CDR3, taken from reference TRBV2 and TRBJ2-3): EPEVTQTPSHQVTQMGQEVILRCVPISNHLYFYWYRQILGQKVEFLVSFYNNEISEKSEIFDDQFSVERPDGSNFTLKIRSTKLEDSAMYFCASSNSGRATDTQYFGPGTRLTVL.